These 2 T cell receptor beta chains were sequenced from one sample in a study of beta chain features in type 1 diabetes. The isolated RNA, all of it, was reverse transcribed, so expressed TCRB transcripts were what got sequenced. Method: immunoSEQ multiplex PCR; TCRdb's copy keeps in-frame clones and lacks some. Among 450,000 to 600,000 clones listed, approximately 30% were seen once. Sample: naive CD4+ T cells from blood. Receptors were obtained from a man between 18 and 35 years old in good health.

The rearrangement links TRBV18 to TRBJ2-3; D perhaps matches TRBD2 (5 bases). Trimming stripped 0 bases from V and 5 bases from J, with 6 bases between. The CDR3 consists of 13 residues. CDR1 KGHSH and CDR2 LQKENI come from the germline V gene. CDR3 residues: CASSPPREDTQYF. For the CDR3, the DNA is TGTGCCAGCTCACCACCGAGGGAAGATACGCAGTATTTT.

This clone has more than one count but fewer than ten. This chain joins TRBV30 and TRBJ1-5; 8 nucleotides align to TRBD1. Germline loops: CDR1 GTSNPN, CDR2 SVGIG (reference sequence). The CDR3 totals 15 residues. J gave up 7 bases and V 0 bases, and 8 bases lay outside the gene matches. CDR3 nucleotides: TGTGCCTGGAGTGTTGGCAGGGGGCGCCAGCAGCCCCAGCATTTT. Translating it yields CAWSVGRGRQQPQHF. Full variable domain (missing parts from reference TRBV30 and TRBJ1-5): SQTIHQWPATLVQPVGSPLSLECTVEGTSNPNLYWYRQAAGRGLQLLFYSVGIGQISSEVPQNLSASRPQDRQFILSSKKLLLSDSGFYLCAWSVGRGRQQPQHFGDGTRLSIL.